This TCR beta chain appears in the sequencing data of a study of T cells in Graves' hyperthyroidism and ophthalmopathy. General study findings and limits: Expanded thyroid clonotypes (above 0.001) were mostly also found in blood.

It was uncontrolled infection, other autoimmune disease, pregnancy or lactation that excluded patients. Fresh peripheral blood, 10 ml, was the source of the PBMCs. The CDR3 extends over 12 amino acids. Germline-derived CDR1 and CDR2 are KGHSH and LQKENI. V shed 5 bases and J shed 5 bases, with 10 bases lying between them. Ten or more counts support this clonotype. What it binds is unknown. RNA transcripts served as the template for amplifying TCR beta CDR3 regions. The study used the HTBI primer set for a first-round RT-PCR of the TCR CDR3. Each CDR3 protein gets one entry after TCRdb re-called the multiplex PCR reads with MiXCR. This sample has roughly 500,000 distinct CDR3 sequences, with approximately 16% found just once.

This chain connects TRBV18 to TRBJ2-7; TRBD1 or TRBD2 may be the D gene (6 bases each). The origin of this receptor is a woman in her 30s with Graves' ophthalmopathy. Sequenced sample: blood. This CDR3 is CASSDRRDEQYF. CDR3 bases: TGTGCCAGCTCAGACAGGAGGGACGAGCAGTACTTC. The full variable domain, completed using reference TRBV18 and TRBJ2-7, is NAGVMQNPRHLVRRRGQEARLRCSPMKGHSHVYWYRQLPEEGLKFMVYLQKENIIDESGMPKERFSAEFPKEGPSILRIQQVVRGDSAAYFCASSDRRDEQYFGPGTRLTVT.